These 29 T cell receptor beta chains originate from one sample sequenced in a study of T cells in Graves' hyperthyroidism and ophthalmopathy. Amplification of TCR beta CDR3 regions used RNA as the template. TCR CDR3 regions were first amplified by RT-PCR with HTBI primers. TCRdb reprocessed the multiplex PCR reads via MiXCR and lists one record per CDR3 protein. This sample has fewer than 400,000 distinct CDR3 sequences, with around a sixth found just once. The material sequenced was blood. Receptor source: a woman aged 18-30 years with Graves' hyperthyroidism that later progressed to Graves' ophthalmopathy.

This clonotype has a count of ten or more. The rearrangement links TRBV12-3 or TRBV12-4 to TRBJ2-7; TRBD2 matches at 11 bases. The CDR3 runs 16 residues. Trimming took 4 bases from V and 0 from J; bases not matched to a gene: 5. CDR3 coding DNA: TGTGCCAGCAGTTCACGACTAGCGGGAAACTCCTACGAGCAGTACTTC. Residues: CASSSRLAGNSYEQYF.

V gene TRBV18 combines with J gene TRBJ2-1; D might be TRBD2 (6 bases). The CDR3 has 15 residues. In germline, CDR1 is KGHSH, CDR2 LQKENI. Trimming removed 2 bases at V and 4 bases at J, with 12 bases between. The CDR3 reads CASSPGQGLYNEQFF. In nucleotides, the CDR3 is TGTGCCAGCTCACCAGGGCAGGGACTTTACAATGAGCAGTTCTTC.

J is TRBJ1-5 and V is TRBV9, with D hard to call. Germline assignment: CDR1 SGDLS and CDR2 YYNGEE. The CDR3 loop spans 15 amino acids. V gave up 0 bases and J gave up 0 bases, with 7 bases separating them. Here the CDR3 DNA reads TGTGCCAGCAGCGTAGAGGGCAATAGCAATCAGCCCCAGCATTTT. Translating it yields CASSVEGNSNQPQHF.

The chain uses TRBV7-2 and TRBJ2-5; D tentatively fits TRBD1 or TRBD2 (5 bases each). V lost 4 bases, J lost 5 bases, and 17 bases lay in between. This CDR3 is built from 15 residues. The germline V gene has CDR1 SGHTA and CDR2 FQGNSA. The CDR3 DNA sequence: TGTGCCAGCAGCTCCGGACGGAACTGGGGGGAGACCCAGTACTTC. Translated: CASSSGRNWGETQYF.

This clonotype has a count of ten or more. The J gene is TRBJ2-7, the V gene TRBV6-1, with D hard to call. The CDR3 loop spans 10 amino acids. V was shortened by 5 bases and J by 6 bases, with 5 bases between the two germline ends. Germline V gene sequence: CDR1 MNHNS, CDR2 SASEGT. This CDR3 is CASSYGEQYF. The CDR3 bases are TGTGCCAGCAGTTATGGCGAGCAGTACTTC.

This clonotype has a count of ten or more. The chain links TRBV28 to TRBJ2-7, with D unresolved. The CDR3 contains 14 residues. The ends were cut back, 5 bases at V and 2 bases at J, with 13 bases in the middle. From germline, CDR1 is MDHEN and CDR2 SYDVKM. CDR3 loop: CASSPAPRTYEQYF. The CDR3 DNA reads TGTGCCAGCAGTCCGGCTCCGAGAACCTACGAGCAGTACTTC.

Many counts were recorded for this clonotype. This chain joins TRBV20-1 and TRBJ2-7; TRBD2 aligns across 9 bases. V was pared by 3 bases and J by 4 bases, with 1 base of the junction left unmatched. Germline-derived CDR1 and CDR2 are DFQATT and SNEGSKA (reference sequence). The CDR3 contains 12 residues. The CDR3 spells CSASSGSYEQYF. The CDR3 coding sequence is TGCAGTGCTAGTAGCGGGAGTTACGAGCAGTACTTC.

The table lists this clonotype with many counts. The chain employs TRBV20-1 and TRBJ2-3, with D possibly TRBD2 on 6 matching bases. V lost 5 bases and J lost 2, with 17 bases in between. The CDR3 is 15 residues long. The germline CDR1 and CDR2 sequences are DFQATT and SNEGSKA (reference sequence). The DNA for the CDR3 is TGCAGTGCTGGGCAACCGGGACTCCCCACAGATACGCAGTATTTT. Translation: CSAGQPGLPTDTQYF.

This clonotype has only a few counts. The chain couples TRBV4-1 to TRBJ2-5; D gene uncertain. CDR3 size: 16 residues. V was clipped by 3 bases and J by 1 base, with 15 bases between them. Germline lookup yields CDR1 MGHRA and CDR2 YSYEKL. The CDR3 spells CASSHMGGSLQETQYF. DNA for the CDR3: TGCGCCAGCAGCCATATGGGTGGAAGCCTCCAAGAGACCCAGTACTTC.

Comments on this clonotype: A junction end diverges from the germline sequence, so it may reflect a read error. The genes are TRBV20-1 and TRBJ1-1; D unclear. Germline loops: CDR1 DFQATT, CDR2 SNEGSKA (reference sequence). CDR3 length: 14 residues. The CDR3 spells CSARVPVGYTEGFF. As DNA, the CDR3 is TGCAGTGCTAGAGTGCCAGTGGGGTACACTGAAGGTTTCTTT.

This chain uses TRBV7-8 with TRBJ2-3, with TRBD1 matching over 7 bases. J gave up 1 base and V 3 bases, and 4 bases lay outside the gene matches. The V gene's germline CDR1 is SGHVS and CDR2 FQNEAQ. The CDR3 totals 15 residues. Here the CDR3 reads CASSLERGRTDTQYF. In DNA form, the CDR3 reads TGTGCCAGCAGCTTGGAGAGGGGGCGCACAGATACGCAGTATTTT.

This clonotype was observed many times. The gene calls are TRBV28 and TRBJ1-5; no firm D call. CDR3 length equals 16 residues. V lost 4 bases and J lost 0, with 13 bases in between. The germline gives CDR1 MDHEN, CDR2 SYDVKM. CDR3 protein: CASSSRTYYSNQPQHF. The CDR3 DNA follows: TGTGCCAGCAGTTCACGGACGTACTATAGCAATCAGCCCCAGCATTTT.

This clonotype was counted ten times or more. The CDR3 nucleotides are TGTGCCAGCCGTATTTCGACAGGAACTAATGAAAAACTGTTTTTT. The encoded protein is CASRISTGTNEKLFF. The rearrangement links TRBV6-2 or TRBV6-3 to TRBJ1-4; weak D call: TRBD1 (6 bases). Germline-derived CDR1 and CDR2 are MNHEY and SVGEGT. The CDR3 sequence is 15 residues long. The V and J ends lost 8 bases and 1 base respectively, with 14 bases between them.

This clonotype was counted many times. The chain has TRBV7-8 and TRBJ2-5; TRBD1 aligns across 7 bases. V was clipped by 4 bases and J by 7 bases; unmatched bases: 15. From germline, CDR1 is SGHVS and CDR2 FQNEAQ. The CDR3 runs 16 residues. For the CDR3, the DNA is TGTGCCAGCAGCTCCCTGACAGGGCCCCCAAGGGGGACCCAGTACTTC. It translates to CASSSLTGPPRGTQYF.

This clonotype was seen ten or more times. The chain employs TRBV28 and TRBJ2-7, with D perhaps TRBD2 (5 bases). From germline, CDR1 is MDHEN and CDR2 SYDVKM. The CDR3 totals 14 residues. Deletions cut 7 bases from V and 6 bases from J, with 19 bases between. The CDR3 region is CASMRVGSISEQYF. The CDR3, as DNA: TGTGCCAGCATGAGGGTAGGTTCGATCTCCGAGCAGTACTTC.

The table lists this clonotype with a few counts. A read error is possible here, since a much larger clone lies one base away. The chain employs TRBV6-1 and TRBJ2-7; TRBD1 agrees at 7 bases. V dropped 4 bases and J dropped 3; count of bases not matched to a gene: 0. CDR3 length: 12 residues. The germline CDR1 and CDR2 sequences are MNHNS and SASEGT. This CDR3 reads CASSAGGYEQYF. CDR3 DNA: TGTGCCAGCAGTGCAGGGGGCTACGAGCAGTACTTC.

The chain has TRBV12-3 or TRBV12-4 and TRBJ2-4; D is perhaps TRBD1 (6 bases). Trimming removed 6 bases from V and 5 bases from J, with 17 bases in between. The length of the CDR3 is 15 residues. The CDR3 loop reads CASRPDRPSQNIQYF. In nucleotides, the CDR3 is TGTGCCAGCAGACCCGACAGGCCTAGCCAAAACATTCAGTACTTC.

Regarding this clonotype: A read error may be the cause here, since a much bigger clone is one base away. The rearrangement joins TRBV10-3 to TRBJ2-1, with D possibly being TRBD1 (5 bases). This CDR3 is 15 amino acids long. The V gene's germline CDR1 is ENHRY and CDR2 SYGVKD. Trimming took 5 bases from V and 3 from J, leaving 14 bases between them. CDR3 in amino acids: CAISNPWGFYNEQFF. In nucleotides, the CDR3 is TGTGCCATCAGTAACCCTTGGGGCTTCTACAATGAGCAGTTCTTC.

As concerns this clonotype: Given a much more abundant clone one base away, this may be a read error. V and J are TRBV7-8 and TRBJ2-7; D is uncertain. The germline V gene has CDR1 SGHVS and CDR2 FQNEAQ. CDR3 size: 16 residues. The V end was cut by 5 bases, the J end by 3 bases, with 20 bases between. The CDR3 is CASSGSLGYHLYEQYF. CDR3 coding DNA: TGTGCCAGCAGCGGAAGCCTTGGGTATCACCTCTACGAGCAGTACTTC.

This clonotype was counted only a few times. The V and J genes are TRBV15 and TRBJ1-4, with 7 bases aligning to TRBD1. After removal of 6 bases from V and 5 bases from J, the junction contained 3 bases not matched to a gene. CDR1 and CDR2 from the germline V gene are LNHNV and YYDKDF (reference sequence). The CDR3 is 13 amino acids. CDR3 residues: CATRGQSNEKLFF. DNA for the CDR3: TGTGCCACCAGGGGACAGTCAAATGAAAAACTGTTTTTT.

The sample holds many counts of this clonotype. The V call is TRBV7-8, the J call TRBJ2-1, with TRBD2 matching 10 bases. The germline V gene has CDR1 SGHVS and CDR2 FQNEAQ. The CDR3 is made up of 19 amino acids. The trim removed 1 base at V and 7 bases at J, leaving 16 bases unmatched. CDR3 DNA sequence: TGTGCCAGCAGCTTAGATATATCGTCTAGCGGGAGAGTTGAGAATGAGCAGTTCTTC. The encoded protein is CASSLDISSSGRVENEQFF.

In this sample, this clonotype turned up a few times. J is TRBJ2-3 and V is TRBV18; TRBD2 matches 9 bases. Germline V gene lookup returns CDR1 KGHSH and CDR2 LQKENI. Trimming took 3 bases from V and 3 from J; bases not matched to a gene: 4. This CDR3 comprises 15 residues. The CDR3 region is CASSPREGPTDTQYF. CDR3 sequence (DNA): TGTGCCAGCTCACCGCGGGAGGGCCCGACAGATACGCAGTATTTT.

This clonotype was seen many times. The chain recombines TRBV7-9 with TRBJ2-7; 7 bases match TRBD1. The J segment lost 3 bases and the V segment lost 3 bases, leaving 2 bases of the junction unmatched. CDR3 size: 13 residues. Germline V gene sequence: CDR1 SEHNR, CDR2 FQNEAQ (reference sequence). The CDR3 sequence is CASSFPGGYEQYF. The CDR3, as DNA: TGTGCCAGCAGCTTCCCAGGGGGCTACGAGCAGTACTTC. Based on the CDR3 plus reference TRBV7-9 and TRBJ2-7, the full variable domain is DTGVSQNPRHKITKRGQNVTFRCDPISEHNRLYWYRQTLGQGPEFLTYFQNEAQLEKSRLLSDRFSAERPKGSFSTLEIQRTEQGDSAMYLCASSFPGGYEQYFGPGTRLTVT.

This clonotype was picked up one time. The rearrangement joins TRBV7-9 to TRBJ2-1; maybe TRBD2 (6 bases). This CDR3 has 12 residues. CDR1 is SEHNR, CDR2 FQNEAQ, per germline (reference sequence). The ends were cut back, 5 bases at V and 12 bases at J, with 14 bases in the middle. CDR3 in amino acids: CASSARQGGQFF. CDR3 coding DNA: TGTGCCAGCAGCGCACGCCAGGGAGGGCAGTTCTTC.

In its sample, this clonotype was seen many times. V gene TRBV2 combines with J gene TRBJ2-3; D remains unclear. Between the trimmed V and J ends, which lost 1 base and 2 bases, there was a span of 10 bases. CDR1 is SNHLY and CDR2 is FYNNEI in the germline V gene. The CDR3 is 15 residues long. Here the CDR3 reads CASSEGNRATDTQYF. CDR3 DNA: TGTGCCAGCAGTGAAGGGAATAGGGCCACAGATACGCAGTATTTT.

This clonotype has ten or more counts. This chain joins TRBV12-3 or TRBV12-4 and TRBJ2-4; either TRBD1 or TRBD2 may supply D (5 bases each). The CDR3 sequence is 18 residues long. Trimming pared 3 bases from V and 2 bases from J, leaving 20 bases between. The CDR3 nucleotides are TGTGCCAGCAGTTTTCCTCAGCAGGGAGATTCATCCAAAAACATTCAGTACTTC. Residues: CASSFPQQGDSSKNIQYF.

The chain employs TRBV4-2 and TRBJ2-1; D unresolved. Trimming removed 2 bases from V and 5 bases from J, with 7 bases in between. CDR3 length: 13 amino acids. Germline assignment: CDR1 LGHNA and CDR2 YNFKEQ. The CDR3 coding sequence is TGTGCCAGCAGCCAATATCAAGACAATGAGCAGTTCTTC. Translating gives CASSQYQDNEQFF.

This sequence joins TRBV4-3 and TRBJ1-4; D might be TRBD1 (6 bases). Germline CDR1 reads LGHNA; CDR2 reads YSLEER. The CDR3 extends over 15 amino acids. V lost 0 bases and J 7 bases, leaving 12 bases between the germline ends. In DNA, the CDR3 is TGCGCCAGCAGCCAAGATTGGGGGCCCGGTGAAAAACTGTTTTTT. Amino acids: CASSQDWGPGEKLFF.

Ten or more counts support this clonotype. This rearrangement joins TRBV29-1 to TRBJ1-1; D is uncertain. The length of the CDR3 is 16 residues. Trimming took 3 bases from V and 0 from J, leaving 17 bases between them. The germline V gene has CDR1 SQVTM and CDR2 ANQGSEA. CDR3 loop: CSVDVQESIMNTEAFF. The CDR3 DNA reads TGCAGCGTTGACGTTCAGGAATCCATTATGAACACTGAAGCTTTCTTT.